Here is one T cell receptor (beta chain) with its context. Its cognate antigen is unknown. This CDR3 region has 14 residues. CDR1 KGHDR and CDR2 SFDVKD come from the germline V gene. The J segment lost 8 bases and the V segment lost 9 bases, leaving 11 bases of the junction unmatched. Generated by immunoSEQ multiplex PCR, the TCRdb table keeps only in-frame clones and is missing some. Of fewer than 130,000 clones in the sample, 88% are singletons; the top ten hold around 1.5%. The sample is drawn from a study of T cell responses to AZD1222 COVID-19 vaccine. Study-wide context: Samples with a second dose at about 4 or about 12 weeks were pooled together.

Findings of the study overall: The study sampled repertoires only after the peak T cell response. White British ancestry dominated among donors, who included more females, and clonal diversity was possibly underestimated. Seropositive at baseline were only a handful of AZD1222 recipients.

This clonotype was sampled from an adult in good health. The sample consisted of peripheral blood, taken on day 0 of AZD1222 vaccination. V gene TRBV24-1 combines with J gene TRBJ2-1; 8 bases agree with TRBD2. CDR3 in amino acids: CATSPAGAGDEQFF. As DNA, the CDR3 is TGTGCCACCTCCCCAGCGGGAGCTGGCGATGAGCAGTTCTTC.